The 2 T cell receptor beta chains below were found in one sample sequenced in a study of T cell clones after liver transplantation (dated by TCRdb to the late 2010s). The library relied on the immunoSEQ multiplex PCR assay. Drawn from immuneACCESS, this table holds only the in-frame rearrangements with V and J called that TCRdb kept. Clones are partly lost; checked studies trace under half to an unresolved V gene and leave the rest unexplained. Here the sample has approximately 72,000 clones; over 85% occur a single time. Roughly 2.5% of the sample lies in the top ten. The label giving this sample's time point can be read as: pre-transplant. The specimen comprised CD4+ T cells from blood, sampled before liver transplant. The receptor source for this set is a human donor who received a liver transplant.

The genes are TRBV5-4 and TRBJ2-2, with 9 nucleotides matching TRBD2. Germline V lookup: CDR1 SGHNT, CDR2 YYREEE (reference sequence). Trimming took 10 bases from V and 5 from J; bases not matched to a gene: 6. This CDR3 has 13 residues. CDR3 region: CAGGLAGTGELFF. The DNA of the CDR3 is TGTGCCGGGGGGCTAGCGGGGACCGGGGAGCTGTTTTTT.

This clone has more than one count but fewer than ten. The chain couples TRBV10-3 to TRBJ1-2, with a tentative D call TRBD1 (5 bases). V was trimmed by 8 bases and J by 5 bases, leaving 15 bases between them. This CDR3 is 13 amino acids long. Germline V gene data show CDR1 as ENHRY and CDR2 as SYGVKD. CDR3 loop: CAIWRGASYGYTF. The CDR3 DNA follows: TGTGCCATCTGGAGGGGCGCAAGTTATGGCTACACCTTC.